Shown below are 8 T cell receptor beta chains from a single sample sequenced in a study of post-analysis software for immune sequencing data (dated by TCRdb to the mid-2010s). Overall study results and their limits: Significantly higher frequencies in patients than in controls were found for several TRBV segments, including TRBV5-6, TRBV5-1 and TRBV20-1.

These receptors are not linked to any known antigen. Receptor amplification or capture employed PCR. Sequencer: Illumina HiSeq 2500. To reduce PCR and sequencing biases, unique molecular identifiers were built into the TCR beta cDNA libraries. The public reads were quality trimmed at Q25 with fastp and then assembled into clones with MiXCR by TCRdb, keeping productive beta chains. Each record represents a unique CDR3 protein, reported with the most common genes and DNA among its rows. For this sample there are hundreds of thousands of distinct CDR3 sequences; around 27% appear just once. The ten largest clonotypes hold more than 0.55% of the sample. Sequences were obtained from blood. Every receptor here comes from a girl between 5 and 17 years old with multiple sclerosis.

This clonotype appeared a few times. The CDR3 loop is CASSQSRQGGSPLHF. The CDR3 DNA follows: TGCGCCAGCAGCCAATCCCGCCAGGGCGGTTCACCCCTCCACTTT. This sequence joins TRBV4-1 and TRBJ1-6; D may be TRBD1 (5 bases). In germline, CDR1 is MGHRA, CDR2 YSYEKL. Deletions cut 2 bases from V and 9 bases from J, with 14 bases between. The CDR3 runs to 15 residues.

This rearrangement joins TRBV10-3 to TRBJ2-4, with TRBD1 matching 7 bases. Germline V CDR1 and CDR2: ENHRY, SYGVKD. This CDR3 is 17 amino acids long. V lost 0 bases, J lost 0 bases, and 5 bases stayed unmatched. DNA for the CDR3: TGTGCCATCAGTGAGTCCAAGGGGGCTGGAGCCAAAAACATTCAGTACTTC. Protein product: CAISESKGAGAKNIQYF.

The V call is TRBV6-6, the J call TRBJ1-1, with D perhaps TRBD1 (5 bases). The V gene's germline CDR1 is MNHNY and CDR2 SVGAGI (reference sequence). The CDR3 extends over 13 amino acids. V was shortened by 8 bases and J by 2 bases, with 12 bases between the two germline ends. The CDR3 is CASGSTENTEAFF. CDR3 nucleotide sequence: TGTGCCAGCGGTTCGACAGAAAACACTGAAGCTTTCTTT.

This clonotype was counted between two and nine times. The chain is built from TRBV5-5 and TRBJ2-5; D possibly matches TRBD1 or TRBD2 (5 bases each). This CDR3 has 15 residues. CDR1 is SGHKS, CDR2 YYEKEE, per germline (reference sequence). V was pared by 4 bases and J by 5 bases, with 18 bases between. CDR3 DNA sequence: TGTGCCAGCAGCATACGGGACGGCCGAGGGGAGACCCAGTACTTC. It translates to CASSIRDGRGETQYF. The full variable domain, completed using reference TRBV5-5 and TRBJ2-5, is DAGVTQSPTHLIKTRGQQVTLRCSPISGHKSVSWYQQVLGQGPQFIFQYYEKEERGRGNFPDRFSARQFPNYSSELNVNALLLGDSALYLCASSIRDGRGETQYFGPGTRLLVL.

Concerning this clonotype: A read error may be the cause here, since a much bigger clone is one base away. The rearrangement joins TRBV29-1 to TRBJ2-3; a possible D gene is TRBD2 (5 bases). The V gene's germline CDR1 is SQVTM and CDR2 ANQGSEA. The CDR3 consists of 12 residues. V was clipped by 6 bases and J by 8 bases, with 15 bases between them. The CDR3 region has the DNA TGCAGCGTCTATCGAGCGGTAGGTACGCAGTATTTT. Amino acids: CSVYRAVGTQYF.

The V and J genes are TRBV20-1 and TRBJ2-7; D might be TRBD2 (6 bases). The V end was cut by 3 bases, the J end by 0 bases, with 12 bases between. Germline values: CDR1 DFQATT, CDR2 SNEGSKA (reference sequence). The CDR3 contains 14 residues. The CDR3 is CSASLGGASYEQYF. The DNA for the CDR3 is TGCAGTGCTAGTTTGGGAGGAGCCTCCTACGAGCAGTACTTC.

The chain joins TRBV25-1 to TRBJ2-4, with TRBD1 identical over 10 bases. CDR1 and CDR2 (germline): MGHDK, SYGVNS. CDR3 length: 13 amino acids. V trimming: 8 bases; J trimming: 7 bases; junction bases outside the gene matches: 5. CDR3 protein: CASYSGQGNIQYF. In DNA, the CDR3 is TGTGCCAGCTATTCGGGACAGGGGAACATTCAGTACTTC.

In DNA form, the CDR3 reads TGTGCCAGCAGCCGGCACCCGGGACAAAGGAACACTGAAGCTTTCTTT. Protein: CASSRHPGQRNTEAFF. The rearrangement links TRBV28 to TRBJ1-1, with a possible D match to TRBD1 (6 bases). The germline V gene encodes CDR1 MDHEN and CDR2 SYDVKM. The CDR3 is 16 amino acids. V lost 6 bases, J lost 1 base, and 18 bases lay in between. Looking up the rest from reference TRBV28 and TRBJ1-1 gives the full variable domain: DVKVTQSSRYLVKRTGEKVFLECVQDMDHENMFWYRQDPGLGLRLIYFSYDVKMKEKGDIPEGYSVSREKKERFSLILESASTNQTSMYLCASSRHPGQRNTEAFFGQGTRLTVV.